The rows below give T cell receptor beta chains drawn from one sample of a study of T cells in narcolepsy. Profiled with immunoSEQ multiplex PCR; TCRdb holds only in-frame clones, not every one. The top ten clones hold approximately 2.2% of a sample with some 35,000 clones, 81% of them seen once. Sequencing was done on a sample of memory (CD45RA-) CD4+ T cells from blood. These receptors were obtained from a human donor in good health. CDR3s include the opening cysteine and the closing phenylalanine or tryptophan. Fields, in order: J gene, V gene, CDR3 protein.

TRBJ2-1,TRBV30,CAWEVAGGLGNEQFF
TRBJ1-2,TRBV2,CASSSGGTGGDGYTF
TRBJ1-5,TRBV29-1,CSAQVGNTGQPQHF
TRBJ2-1,TRBV5-6,CASSGPTRKQFF
TRBJ1-6,TRBV9,CASKKDGTGTSPLHF
TRBJ2-3,TRBV1,CTSSLPTDTQYF
TRBJ2-1,TRBV7-3,CASSSGTHNEQFF
TRBJ2-3,TRBV11-1,CASRPPGGYTQYF
TRBJ2-5,TRBV11-3,CASSLASQETQYF
TRBJ2-2,TRBV5-1,CASSLATGPGELFF
TRBJ1-4,TRBV25-1,CASLWGQGATNEKLFF
TRBJ2-5,TRBV7-8,CASSSLGDRETQYF
TRBJ2-5,TRBV14,CASSQDRVSRPQETQYF
TRBJ1-1,TRBV5-4,CASSLLDQNTEAFF
TRBJ2-3,TRBV14,CASSLTGALLTDTQYF
TRBJ2-2,TRBV6-5,CASRQGEAGELFF
TRBJ2-7,TRBV30,CAWRPDSLYEQYF
TRBJ2-7,TRBV14,CASSQGRTVYEQYF
TRBJ2-4,TRBV7-9,CASSFEGAKNIQYF
TRBJ2-2,TRBV11-3,CASSSTSGSPGELFF
TRBJ2-6,TRBV5-4,CASSFTGGVSGANVLTF
TRBJ1-2,TRBV9,CASSVDQGTYGYTF
TRBJ1-2,TRBV10-3,CAIDGQGGKGGYTF
TRBJ2-7,TRBV7-8,CASSLPGTDYEQYF
TRBJ2-5,TRBV9,CASSASSGGPETQYF
TRBJ2-7,TRBV7-2,CASSFQIGSGSYEQYF
TRBJ2-7,TRBV2,CASSEAPGSSYEQYF
TRBJ2-1,TRBV6-6,CASSPSPPLYNEQFF
TRBJ1-3,TRBV4-1,CASSQAEGGSLGNTIYF
TRBJ2-7,TRBV18,CASSPPTQSAVDEQYF
TRBJ2-1,TRBV9,CASSGHGLAGADEQFF
TRBJ1-1,TRBV13,CASSPGGGNTEAFF
TRBJ2-5,TRBV30,CAWTQGAAQTQYF
TRBJ1-3,TRBV11-2,CASSSQGGSGNTIYF
TRBJ1-1,TRBV7-4,CASSLTGGNTEAFF
TRBJ2-2,TRBV9,CASSPRTENTGELFF
TRBJ2-7,TRBV30,CAWSRGLSYEQYF
TRBJ2-7,TRBV10-3,CAISGASREQQYF